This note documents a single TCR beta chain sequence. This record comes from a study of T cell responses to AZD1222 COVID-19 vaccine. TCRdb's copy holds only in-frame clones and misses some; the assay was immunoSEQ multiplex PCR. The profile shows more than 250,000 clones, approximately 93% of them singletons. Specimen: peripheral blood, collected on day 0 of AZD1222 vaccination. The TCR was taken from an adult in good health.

CDR3 sequence reads: CASSPTGEGDGYTF. In nucleotides, the CDR3 is TGTGCCAGCAGCCCCACAGGGGAGGGAGATGGCTACACCTTC. V usage is TRBV7-9 and J usage is TRBJ1-2; 7 bases agree with TRBD1. The junction had 9 bases not matched to a gene; V was cut back by 5 bases and J by 6 bases. Germline V CDR1 and CDR2: SEHNR, FQNEAQ (reference sequence). The CDR3 runs to 14 residues. Full variable domain (outside the CDR3, taken from reference TRBV7-9 and TRBJ1-2): DTGVSQNPRHKITKRGQNVTFRCDPISEHNRLYWYRQTLGQGPEFLTYFQNEAQLEKSRLLSDRFSAERPKGSFSTLEIQRTEQGDSAMYLCASSPTGEGDGYTFGSGTRLTVV.